This entry concerns a single T cell receptor beta chain. Profiling relied on immunoSEQ multiplex PCR, and the TCRdb table lists in-frame clones only, not all of them. The repertoire holds 350,000 to 450,000 clones, with 90% as singletons. This entry comes from a study of control samples from healthy donors and cancer patients. The germline gives CDR1 SGHRS, CDR2 YFSETQ. The CDR3 extends over 14 amino acids. Between the trimmed V and J ends, which lost 5 bases and 10 bases, there was a span of 18 bases. The source of this sequence is a man aged 40-49 years with head and neck cancer. The sample was PBMCs. The chain uses TRBV5-1 and TRBJ1-4; TRBD1 is a possible D gene (5 bases). For the CDR3, the DNA is TGCGCCAGCAGGGAGCTGAGGGACGAAGGAAAACTGTTTTTT. Translating gives CASRELRDEGKLFF.